Listed below are T cell receptor beta chains from one sample, sequenced in a study of OX40 agonist ivuxolimab in advanced cancers. Sequencing was performed with immunoSEQ multiplex PCR; in TCRdb, only in-frame clones are kept and a portion is missing. There are about 43,000 clones in the sample; around 85% occur only once, and more than 13% lies in the top ten. This material consisted of CD4+ or CD8+ T cells sorted from blood, taken in a trial of the OX40 agonist ivuxolimab. These receptors were collected from an adult with an advanced solid tumor such as melanoma, head and neck, liver or kidney cancer. The CDR3 runs from the conserved cysteine through the conserved F or W. A D gene is named only where the DNA matches it firmly. The size of a clone is reported for some rows only, either as once, few or many, or as a class for expanded clones.

j_gene | abundance | d_gene | v_gene | CDR3aa | CDR3nt
TRBJ1-1 | . | . | TRBV5-1 | CASSLAQGRWTEAFF | TGCGCCAGCAGCTTGGCACAGGGACGGTGGACTGAAGCTTTCTTT
TRBJ2-1 | . | . | TRBV5-1 | CASSHGAYNEQFF | TGCGCCAGCAGCCACGGAGCCTACAATGAGCAGTTCTTC
TRBJ1-2 | few | . | TRBV28 | CASSPDPGDNYGYTF | TGTGCCAGCAGTCCCGACCCCGGGGATAACTATGGCTACACCTTC
TRBJ2-3 | . | . | TRBV4-1 | CASSQAGIGLDTQYF | TGCGCCAGCAGCCAAGCGGGAATCGGATTAGATACGCAGTATTTT
TRBJ1-1 | . | TRBD1 | TRBV13 | CASSSEQGSAFF | TGTGCCAGCAGCTCCGAACAGGGGAGTGCTTTCTTT
TRBJ2-1 | . | TRBD2 | TRBV6-5 | CASSYNLAGLYNEQFF | TGTGCCAGCAGTTACAACCTAGCGGGCCTTTACAATGAGCAGTTCTTC
TRBJ2-7 | . | TRBD1 | TRBV28 | CASSGQGGTYEQYF | TGTGCCAGCAGCGGACAGGGGGGGACCTACGAGCAGTACTTC
TRBJ2-1 | . | . | TRBV6-1 | CASGIYNEQFF | TGTGCCAGCGGAATATACAATGAGCAGTTCTTC
TRBJ2-5 | . | TRBD1 | TRBV13 | CASSPTGGGETQYF | TGTGCCAGCAGCCCGACAGGGGGGGGAGAGACCCAGTACTTC
TRBJ1-6 | . | . | TRBV6-5 | CASRPTDARNSPLHF | TGTGCCAGCAGACCGACCGACGCCCGCAATTCACCCCTCCACTTT
TRBJ2-1 | once | TRBD2 | TRBV19 | CASSIMGQETSGVPYNEQFF | TGTGCCAGTAGTATAATGGGACAAGAGACTAGCGGGGTTCCCTACAATGAGCAGTTCTTC
TRBJ1-2 | few | TRBD1 | TRBV4-1 | CASSQTGDFPSHHGYTF | TGCGCCAGCAGCCAGACAGGGGATTTCCCCTCCCATCATGGCTACACCTTC
TRBJ1-5 | . | . | TRBV4-1 | CASSHGTDNQPQHF | TGCGCCAGCAGCCACGGGACTGACAATCAGCCCCAGCATTTT
TRBJ1-1 | . | . | TRBV7-2 | CASSLDAGANTEAFF | TGTGCCAGCAGCTTAGATGCGGGGGCGAACACTGAAGCTTTCTTT
TRBJ2-5 | . | TRBD2 | TRBV7-9 | CASSPLAGEEETQYF | TGTGCCAGCAGCCCCCTTGCGGGGGAGGAGGAGACCCAGTACTTC
TRBJ1-1 | . | . | TRBV5-6 | CASSKWAGTAFF | TGTGCCAGCAGCAAATGGGCAGGGACAGCTTTCTTT
TRBJ1-5 | medium-sized | . | TRBV30 | CAWATDNNQPQHF | TGTGCCTGGGCGACGGATAACAATCAGCCCCAGCATTTT
TRBJ2-1 | . | . | TRBV4-1 | CASSQVSGLRREQFF | TGCGCCAGCAGCCAAGTCTCCGGCCTCAGGCGGGAGCAGTTCTTC
TRBJ1-1 | . | . | TRBV27 | CASSLSGRPFNTEAFF | TGTGCCAGCAGTTTATCGGGGCGGCCTTTTAACACTGAAGCTTTCTTT